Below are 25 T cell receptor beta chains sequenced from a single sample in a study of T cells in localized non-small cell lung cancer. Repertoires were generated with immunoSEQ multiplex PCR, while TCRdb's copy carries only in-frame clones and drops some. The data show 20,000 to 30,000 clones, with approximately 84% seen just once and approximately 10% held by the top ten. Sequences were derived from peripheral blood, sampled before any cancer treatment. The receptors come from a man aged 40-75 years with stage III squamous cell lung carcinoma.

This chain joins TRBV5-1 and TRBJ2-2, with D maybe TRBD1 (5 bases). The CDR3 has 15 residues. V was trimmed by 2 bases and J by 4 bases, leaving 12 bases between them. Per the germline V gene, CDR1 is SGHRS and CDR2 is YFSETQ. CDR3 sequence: CASSFDSPPTGELFF. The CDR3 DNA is TGCGCCAGCAGCTTCGACAGTCCTCCCACCGGGGAGCTGTTTTTT.

In DNA form, the CDR3 reads TGTGCCAGCAGCTTGGCTAGCGGGTACCAAGAGACCCAGTACTTC. It specifies CASSLASGYQETQYF. This chain connects TRBV7-9 to TRBJ2-5; 8 nucleotides align to TRBD2. The CDR3 is 15 residues long. J lost 0 bases, V lost 3 bases, and 3 bases had no gene match. Germline V gene sequence: CDR1 SEHNR, CDR2 FQNEAQ (reference sequence).

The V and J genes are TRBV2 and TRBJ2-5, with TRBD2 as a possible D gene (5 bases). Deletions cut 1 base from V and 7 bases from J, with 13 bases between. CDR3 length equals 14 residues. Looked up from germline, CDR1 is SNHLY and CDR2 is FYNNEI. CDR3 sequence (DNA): TGTGCCAGCAGTGAAGGGACCCCTCGGGGGACCCAGTACTTC. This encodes CASSEGTPRGTQYF.

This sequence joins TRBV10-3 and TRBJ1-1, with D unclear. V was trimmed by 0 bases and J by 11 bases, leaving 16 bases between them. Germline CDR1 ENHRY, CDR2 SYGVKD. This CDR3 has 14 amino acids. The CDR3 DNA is TGTGCCATCAGTGAGTCTCAGGAACAGCCAACGGCTTTCTTT. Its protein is CAISESQEQPTAFF.

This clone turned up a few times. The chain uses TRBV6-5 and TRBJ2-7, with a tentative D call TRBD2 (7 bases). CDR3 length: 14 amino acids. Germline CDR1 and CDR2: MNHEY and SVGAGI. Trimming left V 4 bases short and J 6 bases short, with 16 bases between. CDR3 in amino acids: CASSWEGGVSEQYF. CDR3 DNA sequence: TGTGCCAGCAGTTGGGAAGGGGGGGTGTCCGAGCAGTACTTC.

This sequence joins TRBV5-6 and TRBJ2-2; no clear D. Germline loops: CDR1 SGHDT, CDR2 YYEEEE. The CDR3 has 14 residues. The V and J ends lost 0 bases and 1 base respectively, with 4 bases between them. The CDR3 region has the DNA TGTGCCAGCAGCTTGGGGGGGAACACCGGGGAGCTGTTTTTT. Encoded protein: CASSLGGNTGELFF.

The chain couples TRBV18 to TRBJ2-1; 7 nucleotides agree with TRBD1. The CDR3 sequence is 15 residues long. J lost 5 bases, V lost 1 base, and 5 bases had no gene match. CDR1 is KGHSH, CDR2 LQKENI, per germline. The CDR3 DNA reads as TGTGCCAGCTCACCACGGACAGGAGGAAACAATGAGCAGTTCTTC. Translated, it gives CASSPRTGGNNEQFF.

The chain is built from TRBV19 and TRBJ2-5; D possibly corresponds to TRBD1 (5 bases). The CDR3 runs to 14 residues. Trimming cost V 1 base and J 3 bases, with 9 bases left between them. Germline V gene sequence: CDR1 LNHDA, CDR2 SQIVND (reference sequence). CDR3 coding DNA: TGTGCCAGTAGTATAGGACAGCAGAAAGAGACCCAGTACTTC. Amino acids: CASSIGQQKETQYF.

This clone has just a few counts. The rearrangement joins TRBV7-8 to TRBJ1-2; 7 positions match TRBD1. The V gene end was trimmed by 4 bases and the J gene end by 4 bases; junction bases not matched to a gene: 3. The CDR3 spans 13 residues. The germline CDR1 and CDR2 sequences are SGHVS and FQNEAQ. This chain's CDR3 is CASSSGQVYGYTF. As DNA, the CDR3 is TGTGCCAGCAGCTCCGGACAGGTCTATGGCTACACCTTC.

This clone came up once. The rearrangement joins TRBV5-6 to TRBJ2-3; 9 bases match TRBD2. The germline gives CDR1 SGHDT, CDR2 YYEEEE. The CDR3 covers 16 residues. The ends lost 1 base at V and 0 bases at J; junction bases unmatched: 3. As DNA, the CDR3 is TGTGCCAGCAGCTTGCAAGCGGGGGGAAGCACAGATACGCAGTATTTT. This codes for CASSLQAGGSTDTQYF. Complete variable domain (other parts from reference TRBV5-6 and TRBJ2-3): DAGVTQSPTHLIKTRGQQVTLRCSPKSGHDTVSWYQQALGQGPQFIFQYYEEEERQRGNFPDRFSGHQFPNYSSELNVNALLLGDSALYLCASSLQAGGSTDTQYFGPGTRLTVL.

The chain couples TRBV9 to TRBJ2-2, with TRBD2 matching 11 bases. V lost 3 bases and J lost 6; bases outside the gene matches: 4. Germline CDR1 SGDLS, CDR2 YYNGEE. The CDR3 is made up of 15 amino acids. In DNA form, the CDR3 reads TGTGCCAGCAGCGCCACTAGCGGGAGATCCGGGGAGCTGTTTTTT. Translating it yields CASSATSGRSGELFF.

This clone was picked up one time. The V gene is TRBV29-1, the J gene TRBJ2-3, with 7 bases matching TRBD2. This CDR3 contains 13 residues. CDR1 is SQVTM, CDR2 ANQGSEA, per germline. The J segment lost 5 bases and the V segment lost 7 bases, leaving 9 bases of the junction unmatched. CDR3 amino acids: CSAPRGTGDTQYF. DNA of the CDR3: TGCAGCGCGCCGCGGGGGACGGGAGATACGCAGTATTTT.

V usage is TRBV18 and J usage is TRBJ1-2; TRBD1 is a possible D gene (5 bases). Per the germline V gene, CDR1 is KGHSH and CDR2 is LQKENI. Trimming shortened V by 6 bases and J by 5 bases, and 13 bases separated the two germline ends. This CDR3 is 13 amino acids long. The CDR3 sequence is CASSTGAVYGYTF. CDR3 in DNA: TGTGCCAGCTCGACCGGGGCCGTTTATGGCTACACCTTC.

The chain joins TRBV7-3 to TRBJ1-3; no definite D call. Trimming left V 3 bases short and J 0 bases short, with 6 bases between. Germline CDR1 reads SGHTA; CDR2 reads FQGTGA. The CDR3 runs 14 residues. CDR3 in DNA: TGTGCCAGCAGCTTCTCTGGCTCTGGAAACACCATATATTTT. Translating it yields CASSFSGSGNTIYF.

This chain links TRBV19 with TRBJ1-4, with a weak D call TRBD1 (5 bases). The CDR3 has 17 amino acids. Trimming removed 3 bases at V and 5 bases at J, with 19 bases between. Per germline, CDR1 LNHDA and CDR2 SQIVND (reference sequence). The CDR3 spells CASSMTFSRGLNEKLFF. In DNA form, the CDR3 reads TGTGCCAGTAGTATGACTTTCAGTAGGGGCTTGAATGAAAAACTGTTTTTT.

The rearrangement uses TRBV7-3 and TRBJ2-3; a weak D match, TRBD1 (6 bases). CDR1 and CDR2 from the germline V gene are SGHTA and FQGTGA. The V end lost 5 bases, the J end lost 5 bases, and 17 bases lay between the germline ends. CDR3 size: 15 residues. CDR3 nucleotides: TGTGCCAGCAGCCCGGGGACAACGGGCCAAGATACGCAGTATTTT. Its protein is CASSPGTTGQDTQYF. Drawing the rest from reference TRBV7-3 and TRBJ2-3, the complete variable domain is GAGVSQTPSNKVTEKGKYVELRCDPISGHTALYWYRQSLGQGPEFLIYFQGTGAADDSGLPNDRFFAVRPEGSVSTLKIQRTERGDSAVYLCASSPGTTGQDTQYFGPGTRLTVL.

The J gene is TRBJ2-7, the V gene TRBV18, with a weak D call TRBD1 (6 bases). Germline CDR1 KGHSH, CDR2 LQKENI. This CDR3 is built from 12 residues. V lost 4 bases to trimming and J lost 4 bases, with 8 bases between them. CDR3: CASSLQGYEQYV. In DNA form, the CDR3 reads TGTGCCAGCTCACTACAGGGTTACGAGCAGTACGTC.

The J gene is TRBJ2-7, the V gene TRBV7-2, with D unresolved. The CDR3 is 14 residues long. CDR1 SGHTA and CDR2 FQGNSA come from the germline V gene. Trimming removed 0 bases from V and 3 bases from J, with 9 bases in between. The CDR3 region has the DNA TGTGCCAGCAGCTTAGCCTACAACTTCTACGAGCAGTACTTC. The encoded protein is CASSLAYNFYEQYF.

CDR3 bases: TGCGCCAGCAGCCCTGGCGGGAAAAAACTGTTTTTT. Protein: CASSPGGKKLFF. The chain uses TRBV4-1 and TRBJ1-4; D call uncertain. CDR3 size: 12 residues. CDR1 and CDR2 (germline): MGHRA, YSYEKL. Trimming removed 4 bases from V and 9 bases from J, with 9 bases in between.

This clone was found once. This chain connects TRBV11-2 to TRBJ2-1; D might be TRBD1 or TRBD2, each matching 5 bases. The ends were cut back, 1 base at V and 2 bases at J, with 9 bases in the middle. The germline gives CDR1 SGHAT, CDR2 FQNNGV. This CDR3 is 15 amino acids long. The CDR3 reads CASSLVGGAYNEQFF. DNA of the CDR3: TGTGCCAGCAGCTTAGTTGGGGGAGCCTACAATGAGCAGTTCTTC. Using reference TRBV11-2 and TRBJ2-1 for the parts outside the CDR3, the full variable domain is EAGVAQSPRYKIIEKRQSVAFWCNPISGHATLYWYQQILGQGPKLLIQFQNNGVVDDSQLPKDRFSAERLKGVDSTLKIQPAKLEDSAVYLCASSLVGGAYNEQFFGPGTRLTVL.

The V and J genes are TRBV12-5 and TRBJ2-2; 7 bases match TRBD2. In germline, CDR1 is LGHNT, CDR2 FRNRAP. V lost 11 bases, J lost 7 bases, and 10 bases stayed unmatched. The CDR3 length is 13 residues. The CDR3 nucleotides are TGTGCTGGACGGAGGGAGGGGTACGGGGAGCTGTTTTTT. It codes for CAGRREGYGELFF.

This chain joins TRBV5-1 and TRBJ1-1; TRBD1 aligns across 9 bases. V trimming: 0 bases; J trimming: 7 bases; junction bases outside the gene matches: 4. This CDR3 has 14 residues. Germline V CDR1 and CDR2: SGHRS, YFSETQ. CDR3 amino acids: CASSLEGTGLEAFF. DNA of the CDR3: TGCGCCAGCAGCTTGGAGGGGACAGGGCTTGAAGCTTTCTTT.

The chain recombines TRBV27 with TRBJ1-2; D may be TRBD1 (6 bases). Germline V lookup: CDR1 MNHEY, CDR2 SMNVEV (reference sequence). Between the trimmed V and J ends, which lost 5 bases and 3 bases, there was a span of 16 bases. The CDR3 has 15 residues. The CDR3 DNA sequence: TGTGCCAGCAGTCCTCGACTTGGGGGCGACTATGGCTACACCTTC. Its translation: CASSPRLGGDYGYTF.

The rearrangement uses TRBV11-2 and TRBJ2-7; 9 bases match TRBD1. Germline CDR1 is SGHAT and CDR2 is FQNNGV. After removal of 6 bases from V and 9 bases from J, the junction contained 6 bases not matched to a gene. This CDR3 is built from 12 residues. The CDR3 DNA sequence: TGTGCCAGCAGTCGGGACAGGGATTCGCAGTACGTC. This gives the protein CASSRDRDSQYV.

The CDR3: CASSRAGGPREQYF. In DNA, the CDR3 is TGTGCCAGCAGTAGAGCGGGAGGGCCGCGCGAGCAGTACTTC. V usage is TRBV27 and J usage is TRBJ2-7; 10 nucleotides match TRBD2. The CDR3 is made up of 14 amino acids. Unmatched junction bases numbered 7, after V lost 5 bases and J lost 6 bases. The germline V gene has CDR1 MNHEY and CDR2 SMNVEV (reference sequence).